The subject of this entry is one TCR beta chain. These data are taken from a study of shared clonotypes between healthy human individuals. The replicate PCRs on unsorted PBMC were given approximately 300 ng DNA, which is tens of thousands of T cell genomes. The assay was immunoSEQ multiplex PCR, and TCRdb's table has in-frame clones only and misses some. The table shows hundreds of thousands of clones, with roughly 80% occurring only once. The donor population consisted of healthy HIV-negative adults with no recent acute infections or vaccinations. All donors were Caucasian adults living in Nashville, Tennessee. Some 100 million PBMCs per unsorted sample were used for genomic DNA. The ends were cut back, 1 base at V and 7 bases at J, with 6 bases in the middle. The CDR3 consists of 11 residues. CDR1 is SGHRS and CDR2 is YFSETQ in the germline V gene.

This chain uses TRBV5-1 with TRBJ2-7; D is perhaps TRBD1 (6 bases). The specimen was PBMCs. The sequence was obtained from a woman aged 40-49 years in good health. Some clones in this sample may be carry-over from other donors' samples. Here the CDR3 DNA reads TGCGCCAGCAGCTTGCAGGGGGAGCAGTACTTC. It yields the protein CASSLQGEQYF.